These 2 T cell receptor beta chains originate from one sample sequenced in a study of a mutant IDH1 vaccine in newly diagnosed glioma. Time point described: baseline, week 1 (first vaccination visit). Documented treatment: pre-vaccination baseline after standard-of-care therapy. Repertoires were generated with immunoSEQ multiplex PCR, while TCRdb's copy carries only in-frame clones and drops some. The table shows about 54,000 clones, with 80% to 90% occurring only once. This specimen was PBMCs, taken from a glioma patient treated with radiotherapy, temozolomide or both. These receptors were taken from a man younger than 35 with glioma.

This clone has only a few counts. This rearrangement joins TRBV7-9 to TRBJ1-1, with TRBD1 matching over 7 bases. The germline gives CDR1 SEHNR, CDR2 FQNEAQ (reference sequence). This CDR3 has 14 amino acids. Trimming at V came to 5 bases and at J to 2 bases, leaving 5 bases not matched to a gene. The CDR3 DNA reads TGTGCCAGCAGCGGAGGGGGCGGTAACACTGAAGCTTTCTTT. It yields the protein CASSGGGGNTEAFF.

This chain joins TRBV5-1 and TRBJ2-7; D is unresolved. The CDR3 length is 15 residues. Germline-derived CDR1 and CDR2 are SGHRS and YFSETQ. V lost 0 bases to trimming and J lost 1 base, with 11 bases between them. In DNA, the CDR3 is TGCGCCAGCAGCTTGGGTACAGTTGGTTCCTACGAGCAGTACTTC. Translating it yields CASSLGTVGSYEQYF.